The text below deals with one TCR beta chain. Its recognized antigen is unknown. The CDR3 end is not reached by the read, which stops 3 residues before it; the germline J gene fills it in. Using the immunoSEQ assay, multiplex PCR amplified TCR beta CDR3 regions from an average of roughly 1,200 ng of genomic DNA per sample. The assay corrected primer bias using a complete synthetic TCR repertoire to establish an amplification baseline. The amplicons were sequenced using the Illumina platform. The authors' analysis ran thus. Sequence errors were corrected by clustering with frequency ratios and a modified nearest-neighbor algorithm, and the sequences were then analyzed in the immunoSEQ Analyzer using IMGT gene definitions. At each rarefaction depth, TCR richness and evenness were averaged over 20 rarefaction repeats, and samples with fewer sequences than the depth were excluded. V, D and J gene relative abundances were compared between groups with Wilcoxon rank sum tests, applying FDR correction. In the blinded duplicates, the intraclass correlation was approximately 96% for TCR richness and averaged about 73% across 66 gene segments. TCRdb holds this immuneACCESS table with in-frame rearrangements only. Some clones are missing; in checked studies, unresolved V genes explain under half, and the rest has no known cause. The D gene and trimming were derived from the DNA, and the V and J assignments and clone size from that table. This sample's clone table shows 36,000 or so clones. The top ten constitute about 1.7% of the sample.

There are 15 amino acids in the CDR3, from cysteine to phenylalanine inclusive. The 36 bases shown cover part of the CDR3, and their frame starts at base 1. The germline V gene supplies CDR1 SGDLS and CDR2 YYNGEE. V is pared back by 4 bases and J by 5 bases, with 17 bases lying between the germline termini. The data were obtained in a study of T cells in women clearing cervical HPV infection (dated by TCRdb to the late 2010s). A note on the overall study: Cases were some 26 women with histologically confirmed HPV16-related CIN3 or worse, including 2 invasive cancers. Controls were approximately 25 women whose single incident HPV16 infection cleared within 12 months without precancer or cancer developing. Blood from cases was collected at the visit where the lesion was first found, while blood from controls was collected once the infection could no longer be detected. Among cases, blood sampling occurred a median of around 160 days after lesion detection, with an interquartile range of about 90 to 200 days. Since only a few of the women had HLA typing available, the possibility that HLA type was acting as a confounder could not be ruled out. This exploratory proof-of-principle case-control study, nested within the Guanacaste HPV Natural History Study in Costa Rica, compared TCR repertoires among women with different cervical HPV16 outcomes. Cases and controls were matched on year of sample collection and on age within five years. Cases had a median age of almost 35 years compared with roughly 37 for controls, and baseline characteristics showed no significant differences between the groups. In the parent cohort, 9,500 to 13,000 women aged 18 or older were enrolled in Guanacaste, Costa Rica, during about 1993 to 1995 and then followed for roughly seven years. Quality controls consisted of five blinded duplicates per group, for a total of about 60 samples made up of around 50 participants and ten or so replicates. Study-wide conclusions, independent of this receptor: Cases had lower TRBV6-7 relative abundance than controls (approximately 0.1% versus 0.16%; Bonferroni P = 0.0008). CIN3+ cases had significantly higher TCR repertoire richness than controls across sequencing depths, but evenness did not differ between the groups. Random forest classifiers combining richness and V gene abundances distinguished cases from controls with an estimated AUC of less than 0.9. T-cell numbers per sample were unknown, so richness differences could reflect varying T-cell content rather than repertoire biology. Whether associations preceded infection or resulted from infection could not be shown with the cross-sectional design, and effector/memory subsets and HPV-specific T cells were not isolated.

Every participant had a single incident cervical HPV16 infection, and prevalent HPV16 infections were excluded. Cervical HPV DNA was detected with MY09/MY11 PCR, and genotyping was done by dot-blot hybridization. Roughly 16 mL of heparinized blood were centrifuged, and the buffy coat was split into aliquots, frozen at -30 degrees C, and then kept at -80 degrees C. QIAGEN kits were used to extract genomic DNA from buffy coat specimens. Sequenced sample: blood buffy coat. This TCR came from a woman aged 18 to 69 with a cervical HPV16 infection that either progressed to CIN3+ or cleared (not recorded which). The V gene is TRBV9 and the J gene is TRBJ2-3; the best D guess is TRBD2, with 5 bases matching. Incomplete CDR3 DNA: TGTGCCAGCAGCCCTCGCGGAGCGGTATTAGATACG. Its coded protein is CASSPRGAVLDT. Given in full, the CDR3 is CASSPRGAVLDTQYF. The CDR3, completed at both ends by the reference TRBV9 and TRBJ2-3 genes, gives the full variable domain DSGVTQTPKHLITATGQRVTLRCSPRSGDLSVYWYQQSLDQGLQFLIQYYNGEERAKGNILERFSAQQFPDLHSELNLSSLELGDSALYFCASSPRGAVLDTQYFGPGTRLTVL.